Below, one TCR beta chain is given with its context. As yet, its antigen is unknown. These data originate in a study of T cells in Graves' hyperthyroidism and ophthalmopathy. Researchers amplified the TCR beta CDR3 regions from RNA transcripts. Carried out on the TCR CDR3, a first-round RT-PCR used the HTBI primer set. From the multiplex PCR reads, TCRdb called clonotypes with MiXCR, one entry per CDR3 protein. Here the sample spans around 540,000 distinct CDR3 sequences, roughly 46% being singletons. Between the trimmed V and J ends, which lost 4 bases and 8 bases, there was a span of 7 bases. The CDR3 contains 12 residues. The germline V gene has CDR1 KGHDR and CDR2 SFDVKD. Calling Graves' hyperthyroidism stable meant ophthalmopathy did not progress within 18 months. Study results and caveats: Stable hyperthyroidism was told apart from ophthalmopathy by a model built on 13 V-J features. The blood repertoire included most of the expanded thyroid clonotypes above 0.001.

The V call is TRBV24-1, the J call TRBJ2-2; D may be TRBD1 (5 bases). This TCR came from a woman aged 18-30 years with Graves' hyperthyroidism. Sequences were obtained from peripheral blood or thyroid tissue (not recorded which). CDR3 in amino acids: CATSERTGELFF. The CDR3, as DNA: TGTGCCACCAGTGAACGGACAGGGGAGCTGTTTTTT.